The 31 T cell receptor beta chains presented below share a single source sample, sequenced in a study of control samples from healthy donors and cancer patients. Clones were sequenced by immunoSEQ multiplex PCR, and TCRdb holds only the in-frame ones, with some missing. The profile shows approximately 150,000 clones, 92% of them singletons. Material for sequencing was blood. The receptors here all came from a woman in her 30s in good health.

The chain combines TRBV13 with TRBJ2-5; the D is unclear. This CDR3 contains 11 residues. Germline CDR1 reads PRHDT; CDR2 reads FYEKMQ (reference sequence). Trimming pared 1 base from V and 3 bases from J, leaving 0 bases between. CDR3 in DNA: TGTGCCAGCAGCTTAGAAGAGACCCAGTACTTC. It specifies CASSLEETQYF.

The chain carries TRBV2 and TRBJ2-3; no firm D call. The CDR3 sequence is 13 residues long. Germline CDR1 is SNHLY and CDR2 is FYNNEI. This CDR3 is CASLRLNTDTQYF. CDR3 DNA: TGTGCATCCCTACGGCTAAACACAGATACGCAGTATTTT.

The chain joins TRBV6-5 to TRBJ1-3; possible D gene TRBD1, 6 bases. The V and J ends lost 3 bases and 4 bases respectively, with 10 bases between them. The germline CDR1 and CDR2 sequences are MNHEY and SVGAGI. This CDR3 spans 14 amino acids. The DNA of the CDR3 is TGTGCCAGCAGTTATCAGGGGTCCGGAAACACCATATATTTT. It specifies CASSYQGSGNTIYF.

The chain uses TRBV7-9 and TRBJ2-1, with TRBD2 identical over 11 bases. In germline, CDR1 is SEHNR, CDR2 FQNEAQ (reference sequence). The CDR3 runs 18 residues. The V gene end was trimmed by 5 bases and the J gene end by 7 bases; junction bases not matched to a gene: 16. CDR3 coding DNA: TGTGCCAGCAGCCTCCCTCCCAGGCTAGCGGGAGGAAGAAATGAGCAGTTCTTC. Amino acids: CASSLPPRLAGGRNEQFF.

About this clone: The same CDR3 is also encoded by other DNA sequences in this sample. The rearrangement joins TRBV6-5 to TRBJ2-7; 11 nucleotides agree with TRBD1. This CDR3 has 14 amino acids. V gave up 4 bases and J gave up 4 bases; unmatched junction bases: 3. Germline lookup yields CDR1 MNHEY and CDR2 SVGAGI. The CDR3 reads CASSSDRGPYEQYF. The CDR3 bases are TGTGCCAGCAGTTCGGACAGGGGGCCTTACGAGCAGTACTTC.

The rearrangement links TRBV4-3 to TRBJ1-4; 8 bases match TRBD1. Germline assignment: CDR1 LGHNA and CDR2 YSLEER. This CDR3 has 15 residues. V lost 2 bases and J lost 8; bases outside the gene matches: 7. The CDR3, as DNA: TGCGCCAGCAGCCAATATGACAGGGGCAGGGAAAAACTGTTTTTT. Translating it yields CASSQYDRGREKLFF.

The CDR3 coding sequence is TGTGCTAGTGGTTTGGTACTGGGTGACAGAGATAATTCACCCCTCCACTTT. Residues: CASGLVLGDRDNSPLHF. This chain links TRBV12-5 with TRBJ1-6, with a tentative D call TRBD1 (5 bases). V lost 0 bases to trimming and J lost 5 bases, with 14 bases between them. The CDR3 contains 17 residues. The germline CDR1 and CDR2 sequences are LGHNT and FRNRAP.

The V gene is TRBV11-2, the J gene TRBJ1-2; D gene unclear. From germline, CDR1 is SGHAT and CDR2 FQNNGV. Trimming took off 5 bases at V and 6 bases at J, with 13 bases between the two ends. The CDR3 consists of 13 residues. The CDR3 region has the DNA TGTGCCAGCAGCGGGATCGGGAAGGATGGCTACACCTTC. It is translated as CASSGIGKDGYTF.

The chain carries TRBV5-1 and TRBJ2-2, with TRBD2 identical over 7 bases. The CDR3 has 17 amino acids. The junction had 8 bases not matched to a gene; V was cut back by 3 bases and J by 0 bases. Germline values: CDR1 SGHRS, CDR2 YFSETQ. The DNA for the CDR3 is TGCGCCAGCAGCTCACAACGGACTAGATCGAACACCGGGGAGCTGTTTTTT. As protein: CASSSQRTRSNTGELFF.

The J gene is TRBJ2-1, the V gene TRBV29-1; TRBD2 aligns across 11 bases. The CDR3 is 15 amino acids. Germline CDR1 reads SQVTM; CDR2 reads ANQGSEA. V gave up 6 bases and J gave up 7 bases; unmatched junction bases: 11. This CDR3 is CSVTPLAGGPNEQFF. The CDR3 coding sequence is TGCAGCGTAACCCCCCTAGCGGGAGGACCTAATGAGCAGTTCTTC.

The rearrangement joins TRBV6-2 or TRBV6-3 to TRBJ2-7, with D possibly being TRBD1 or TRBD2 (5 bases each). Germline V gene sequence: CDR1 MNHEY, CDR2 SVGEGT. This CDR3 has 16 amino acids. V lost 2 bases and J 0 bases, leaving 14 bases between the germline ends. The DNA for the CDR3 is TGTGCCAGCAGTTACAGGGACCGTGCCAGCTCCTACGAGCAGTACTTC. Translating gives CASSYRDRASSYEQYF.

V is TRBV6-2 or TRBV6-3 and J is TRBJ1-1; 8 bases line up with TRBD1. V shed 6 bases, J shed 7 bases, and the junction held 10 bases outside the gene matches. Germline V gene lookup returns CDR1 MNHEY and CDR2 SVGEGT. The CDR3 is 14 amino acids. The CDR3 here is CASSPTGGRGEAFF. The CDR3 DNA is TGTGCCAGCAGCCCCACAGGGGGGCGTGGTGAAGCTTTCTTT.

The chain has TRBV21-1 and TRBJ1-5. TRBV21-1 is a documented pseudogene. The CDR3 has 16 amino acids. The CDR3: CASSKSGGGNNQPQHF. The CDR3 coding sequence is TGTGCCAGCAGCAAAAGTGGAGGGGGAAACAATCAGCCCCAGCATTTT.

This clone was detected only a few times. The chain combines TRBV19 with TRBJ1-1; D is possibly TRBD1 (5 bases). From germline, CDR1 is LNHDA and CDR2 SQIVND (reference sequence). The CDR3 spans 15 residues. V lost 1 base to trimming and J lost 0 bases, with 9 bases between them. CDR3 residues: CASSIGGTLNTEAFF. CDR3 in DNA: TGTGCCAGTAGTATAGGGGGGACGTTGAACACTGAAGCTTTCTTT. The full variable domain, completed using reference TRBV19 and TRBJ1-1, is DGGITQSPKYLFRKEGQNVTLSCEQNLNHDAMYWYRQDPGQGLRLIYYSQIVNDFQKGDIAEGYSVSREKKESFPLTVTSAQKNPTAFYLCASSIGGTLNTEAFFGQGTRLTVV.

The rearrangement links TRBV6-6 to TRBJ2-3; 10 bases agree with TRBD1. The germline V gene has CDR1 MNHNY and CDR2 SVGAGI (reference sequence). Trimming at V came to 6 bases and at J to 2 bases, leaving 5 bases not matched to a gene. This CDR3 region has 15 residues. This chain's CDR3 is CASRTGTGDTDTQYF. The CDR3 coding sequence is TGTGCCAGCAGAACCGGGACAGGGGACACAGATACGCAGTATTTT.

Only one count was recorded for this clone. The chain links TRBV24-1 to TRBJ2-1; 14 bases match TRBD2. V was pared by 4 bases and J by 0 bases, with 1 base of the junction left unmatched. CDR1 KGHDR and CDR2 SFDVKD come from the germline V gene. This CDR3 is built from 17 residues. This CDR3 is CATSEGTSGSSYNEQFF. The CDR3, as DNA: TGTGCCACCAGTGAGGGGACTAGCGGGAGCTCCTACAATGAGCAGTTCTTC.

The V gene is TRBV18, the J gene TRBJ1-1; tentatively, D is TRBD1 (5 bases). The V end lost 0 bases, the J end lost 0 bases, and 11 bases lay between the germline ends. This CDR3 contains 16 residues. The germline V gene has CDR1 KGHSH and CDR2 LQKENI. CDR3 region: CASSPPAGALNTEAFF. The CDR3 DNA is TGTGCCAGCTCACCACCGGCCGGGGCGTTGAACACTGAAGCTTTCTTT.

This chain connects TRBV24-1 to TRBJ2-2, with no clear D. From germline, CDR1 is KGHDR and CDR2 SFDVKD. The V and J ends lost 0 bases and 0 bases respectively, with 7 bases between them. The length of the CDR3 is 16 residues. The CDR3 region has the DNA TGTGCCACCAGTGATTTGGGAACGACGAACACCGGGGAGCTGTTTTTT. It codes for CATSDLGTTNTGELFF.

To note about this clone: This is likely a read error, given that the CDR3 carries no conserved phenylalanine or tryptophan at its end. The V gene is TRBV6-5, the J gene TRBJ1-2, with no clear D. CDR3 length: 12 amino acids. V was trimmed by 2 bases and J by 3 bases, leaving 4 bases between them. In germline, CDR1 is MNHEY, CDR2 SVGAGI. The CDR3 nucleotides are TGTGCCAGCAGTTACGGGGACTATGGCTACACCCTC. As protein: CASSYGDYGYTL.

This rearrangement joins TRBV28 to TRBJ1-5; 7 nucleotides line up with TRBD1. This CDR3 is 15 amino acids long. V lost 5 bases to trimming and J lost 3 bases; unmatched junction nucleotides: 7. CDR1 and CDR2 (germline): MDHEN, SYDVKM. This CDR3 is CASSPRDRHNQPQHF. The DNA for the CDR3 is TGTGCCAGCAGTCCCCGGGACAGACACAATCAGCCCCAGCATTTT.

Many counts were recorded for this clone. The chain employs TRBV6-4 and TRBJ2-3; possibly TRBD2 for D (6 bases). Trimming left V 2 bases short and J 4 bases short, with 13 bases between. The CDR3 spans 15 residues. CDR1 is MRHNA and CDR2 is SNTAGT in the germline V gene. In DNA form, the CDR3 reads TGTGCCAGCAGTGACGGAGGGAGTGGATCAGATACGCAGTATTTT. Translated: CASSDGGSGSDTQYF.

The chain uses TRBV19 and TRBJ2-7, with TRBD2 as a possible D gene (6 bases). Trimming removed 7 bases from V and 5 bases from J, with 12 bases in between. Germline-derived CDR1 and CDR2 are LNHDA and SQIVND (reference sequence). The CDR3 has 12 residues. The CDR3 DNA follows: TGTGCCAGTACCCCAGGAGGGGACGAGCAGTACTTC. It translates to CASTPGGDEQYF.

The CDR3 DNA reads as TGTGCCAGCAGCTTGGATCTAGCGGGAGGGCGCGAGCAGTACTTC. Translation gives CASSLDLAGGREQYF. The rearrangement links TRBV11-2 to TRBJ2-7, with 12 bases lining up with TRBD2. CDR1 and CDR2 from the germline V gene are SGHAT and FQNNGV. Germline trimming cut 3 bases from V and 6 bases from J; bases unmatched to any gene: 6. This CDR3 is built from 15 residues.

The genes are TRBV28 and TRBJ1-1; D is undetermined. V lost 4 bases, J lost 2 bases, and 14 bases lay in between. Germline V gene lookup returns CDR1 MDHEN and CDR2 SYDVKM. The CDR3 has 15 amino acids. The CDR3 region is CASSYLQTGNTEAFF. DNA of the CDR3: TGTGCCAGCAGTTACCTTCAGACCGGCAACACTGAAGCTTTCTTT.

J is TRBJ2-7 and V is TRBV6-1; 7 nucleotides match TRBD2. Per the germline V gene, CDR1 is MNHNS and CDR2 is SASEGT. The length of the CDR3 is 15 residues. J was trimmed by 2 bases and V by 1 base; bases with no gene match: 5. CDR3: CASSEGGTIPYEQYF. Here the CDR3 DNA reads TGTGCCAGCAGTGAAGGCGGGACTATCCCCTACGAGCAGTACTTC.

The genes are TRBV7-9 and TRBJ2-6, with D possibly being TRBD2 (6 bases). The V and J ends lost 1 base and 3 bases respectively, with 10 bases between them. This CDR3 has 16 amino acids. Germline V gene sequence: CDR1 SEHNR, CDR2 FQNEAQ (reference sequence). CDR3 nucleotide sequence: TGTGCCAGCAGCTTAGAGTCCGGGAGTGGGGCCAACGTCCTGACTTTC. It codes for CASSLESGSGANVLTF.

The chain combines TRBV30 with TRBJ2-1, with 11 nucleotides matching TRBD2. Germline V gene data show CDR1 as GTSNPN and CDR2 as SVGIG (reference sequence). The CDR3 is 15 residues long. V was clipped by 0 bases and J by 4 bases; unmatched bases: 2. As DNA, the CDR3 is TGTGCCTGGAGTGTAGGGACTAGCGGTTACAATGAGCAGTTCTTC. Its protein product is CAWSVGTSGYNEQFF. Full variable domain (rest looked up from reference TRBV30 and TRBJ2-1): SQTIHQWPATLVQPVGSPLSLECTVEGTSNPNLYWYRQAAGRGLQLLFYSVGIGQISSEVPQNLSASRPQDRQFILSSKKLLLSDSGFYLCAWSVGTSGYNEQFFGPGTRLTVL.

The chain employs TRBV3-1 (or the pseudogene TRBV3-2) and TRBJ2-3; 7 bases fit TRBD2. Germline CDR1 and CDR2: LGHDT and YNNKEL (reference sequence). V dropped 6 bases and J dropped 0; count of bases not matched to a gene: 6. The CDR3 loop spans 15 amino acids. The CDR3 is CASRPSGTSTDTQYF. The CDR3 nucleotides are TGTGCCAGCAGACCTAGCGGAACTAGCACAGATACGCAGTATTTT.

The chain uses TRBV5-8 and TRBJ2-1, with D possibly being TRBD2 (6 bases). With 3 bases removed from V and 4 bases from J, the gap between germline ends came to 11 bases. Germline lookup yields CDR1 SGHTS and CDR2 YDEGEE. The CDR3 loop spans 14 amino acids. CDR3 residues: CASSWGSGYNEQFF. CDR3 nucleotides: TGTGCCAGCAGCTGGGGTAGCGGATACAATGAGCAGTTCTTC.

Turning to this clone: Other DNA sequences in the same sample also yield this CDR3. The chain carries TRBV30 and TRBJ2-1; 8 positions agree with TRBD1. Germline V gene sequence: CDR1 GTSNPN, CDR2 SVGIG (reference sequence). Germline trimming cut 5 bases from V and 8 bases from J; bases unmatched to any gene: 11. The CDR3 is 14 residues long. This CDR3 reads CAWGTGRLLDEQFF. In DNA, the CDR3 is TGTGCCTGGGGGACAGGTCGTCTCCTCGATGAGCAGTTCTTC.

The chain combines TRBV19 with TRBJ1-2; 8 bases are shared with TRBD1. The CDR3 has 15 residues. The germline CDR1 and CDR2 sequences are LNHDA and SQIVND (reference sequence). J lost 2 bases, V lost 4 bases, and 6 bases had no gene match. The CDR3 protein is CASSSLGQENYGYTF. Here the CDR3 DNA reads TGTGCCAGTAGTAGCTTGGGACAGGAGAACTATGGCTACACCTTC.